This T cell receptor beta chain was identified in a study of beta chain features in type 1 diabetes. As every portion of the isolated RNA was reverse transcribed, the sequencing read expressed TCRB transcripts. Regulatory, naive and central memory T cell samples averaged approximately 3.8 million reads. Method: immunoSEQ multiplex PCR; TCRdb's copy keeps in-frame clones and lacks some. The table has roughly 340,000 clones, approximately 12% seen once. Overall study results and limits: Shorter TCRB CDR3s, moderately but significantly so, marked every one of the four CD4+ subsets in Type 1 diabetes patients.

As to this clone: Its antigen is not known.

Germline CDR1 SQVTM, CDR2 ANQGSEA. V lost 1 base and J lost 7; bases outside the gene matches: 16. The CDR3 runs 16 residues. The sequenced sample consisted of naive CD4+ T cells from blood. The TCR sequence derives from a woman aged 18 to 35 with type 1 diabetes. The rearrangement uses TRBV29-1 and TRBJ2-7, with 7 bases lining up with TRBD2. CDR3 DNA: TGCAGCGTTGAAGGATACCGGAAGGGAGGGTTTAGGGAGCAGTACTTC. Protein: CSVEGYRKGGFREQYF.